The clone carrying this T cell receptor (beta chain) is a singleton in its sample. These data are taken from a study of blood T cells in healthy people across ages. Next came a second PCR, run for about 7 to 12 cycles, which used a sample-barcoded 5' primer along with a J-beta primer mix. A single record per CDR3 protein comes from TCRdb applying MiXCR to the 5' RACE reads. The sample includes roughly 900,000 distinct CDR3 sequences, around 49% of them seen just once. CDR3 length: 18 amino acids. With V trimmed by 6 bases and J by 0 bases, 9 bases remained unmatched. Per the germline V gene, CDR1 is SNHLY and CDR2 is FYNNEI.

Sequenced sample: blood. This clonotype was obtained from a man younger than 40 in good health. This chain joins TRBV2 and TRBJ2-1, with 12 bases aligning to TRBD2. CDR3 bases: TGTGCCAGCAGCGCGACTCTAGCGGGGGGGCTCTCCTACAATGAGCAGTTCTTC. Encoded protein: CASSATLAGGLSYNEQFF.